Given below is one T cell receptor beta chain in context. Original handling: Amplification of reference gene primers was used by the study to estimate nucleated cell counts. Only in-frame clones appear in the TCRdb table, and some are missing; sequencing was by immunoSEQ multiplex PCR. The DNA was the basis for D and trimming; V, J and clone size are from that table. Among more than 250,000 clones listed, about nine tenths were seen once. The sample is drawn from a study of blood T cell repertoires in COVID-19. About the research overall: Samples taken during acute and convalescent COVID-19 were collected in the United States, Italy and Spain. Sample material is recorded as cDNA or gDNA derived from T cells, B-cell-depleted T cells, or PBMCs.

The germline gives CDR1 SGHAT, CDR2 FQNNGV. The CDR3 sequence is 14 residues long. V lost 1 base and J 0 bases, leaving 4 bases between the germline ends. V is TRBV11-2 and J is TRBJ2-1; D not certain. The receptor comes from a man aged 50 or older with active or convalescent COVID-19. Sequences were obtained from peripheral blood. CDR3: CASSLGSSYNEQFF. For the CDR3, the DNA is TGTGCCAGCAGCTTAGGGAGCTCCTACAATGAGCAGTTCTTC.